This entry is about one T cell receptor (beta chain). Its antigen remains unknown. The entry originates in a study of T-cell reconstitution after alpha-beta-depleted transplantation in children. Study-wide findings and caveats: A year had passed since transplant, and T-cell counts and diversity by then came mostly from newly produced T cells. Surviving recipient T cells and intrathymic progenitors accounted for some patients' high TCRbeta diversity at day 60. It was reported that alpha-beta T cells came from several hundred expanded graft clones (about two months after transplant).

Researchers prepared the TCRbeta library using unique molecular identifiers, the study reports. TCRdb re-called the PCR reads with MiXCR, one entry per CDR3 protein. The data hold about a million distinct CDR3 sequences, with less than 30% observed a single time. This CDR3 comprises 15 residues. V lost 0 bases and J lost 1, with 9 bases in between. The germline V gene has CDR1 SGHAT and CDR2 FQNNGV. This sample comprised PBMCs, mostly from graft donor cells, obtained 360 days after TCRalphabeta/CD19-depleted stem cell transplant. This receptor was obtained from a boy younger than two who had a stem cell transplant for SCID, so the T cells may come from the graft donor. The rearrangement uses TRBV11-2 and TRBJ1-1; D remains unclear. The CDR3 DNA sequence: TGTGCCAGCAGCTTAGAGCTTGCCGGGAACACTGAAGCTTTCTTT. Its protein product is CASSLELAGNTEAFF.